A selection of T cell receptor beta chains follows, all from one sample in a study of OX40 agonist ivuxolimab in advanced cancers. The protocol was immunoSEQ multiplex PCR, while the TCRdb copy is restricted to in-frame clones and leaves out a portion. Seen here are approximately 75,000 clones, roughly 80% observed once, and the top ten hold 5% to 6%. The sample in question was CD4+ or CD8+ T cells sorted from blood, obtained in a trial of the OX40 agonist ivuxolimab. These receptors originate from an adult with an advanced solid tumor such as melanoma, head and neck, liver or kidney cancer. The CDR3 runs from the conserved cysteine through the conserved F or W. The order of the fields is J gene, V gene, CDR3 protein.

j_gene: TRBJ1-2
v_gene: TRBV19
CDR3aa: CASSMRDRGIHGYTF

j_gene: TRBJ1-1
v_gene: TRBV5-5
CDR3aa: CASSRGQGYTEAFF

j_gene: TRBJ2-7
v_gene: TRBV7-9
CDR3aa: CASSLEGHSYEQYF

j_gene: .
v_gene: TRBV5-6
CDR3aa: CASSLPRGDPIYEQYF

j_gene: TRBJ2-7
v_gene: TRBV7-6
CDR3aa: CASSFAVSYEQYF

j_gene: TRBJ1-5
v_gene: TRBV15
CDR3aa: CATSRETGWSNQPQHF

j_gene: TRBJ2-3
v_gene: TRBV7-2
CDR3aa: CASSSRVSTDTQYF

j_gene: TRBJ2-3
v_gene: TRBV11-2
CDR3aa: CASSLSVTGASTDTQYF

j_gene: TRBJ2-7
v_gene: TRBV7-8
CDR3aa: CASSLGGTRSYEQYF

j_gene: TRBJ1-2
v_gene: TRBV6-5
CDR3aa: CASSYLGQYVGYTF

j_gene: TRBJ1-5
v_gene: TRBV28
CDR3aa: CASRNSDKTGVNDQPQHF

j_gene: TRBJ2-3
v_gene: TRBV7-9
CDR3aa: CASSLAETGVTDTQYF

j_gene: TRBJ1-4
v_gene: TRBV15
CDR3aa: CATSRETGEHEKLFF

j_gene: TRBJ2-7
v_gene: TRBV13
CDR3aa: CASSMGLAGQGAHEQYF

j_gene: TRBJ2-4
v_gene: TRBV29-1
CDR3aa: CSVESAGDIQYF

j_gene: TRBJ2-3
v_gene: TRBV4-2
CDR3aa: CASSRKGVADTQYF

j_gene: TRBJ2-5
v_gene: TRBV29-1
CDR3aa: CSVDVETQYF

j_gene: TRBJ2-7
v_gene: TRBV7-2
CDR3aa: CASSLVWGTSSYEQYF

j_gene: TRBJ2-1
v_gene: TRBV6-6
CDR3aa: CASRDPQNEQFF

j_gene: TRBJ1-4
v_gene: TRBV18
CDR3aa: CASSPPGATNEKLFF

j_gene: TRBJ1-1
v_gene: TRBV19
CDR3aa: CASSIAASVTEAFF

j_gene: TRBJ2-3
v_gene: TRBV5-1
CDR3aa: CASGDNTDTQYF

j_gene: TRBJ1-6
v_gene: TRBV7-9
CDR3aa: CASSLQGRNSPLHF

j_gene: TRBJ1-6
v_gene: TRBV5-1
CDR3aa: CASSLEPQRNGGNSPLHF

j_gene: TRBJ2-1
v_gene: TRBV7-2
CDR3aa: CASSLDRTGDNEQFF

j_gene: TRBJ1-2
v_gene: TRBV4-3
CDR3aa: CASSQDRGVGYTF

j_gene: TRBJ1-2
v_gene: TRBV7-8
CDR3aa: CASSLSARDYGYTF

j_gene: TRBJ2-7
v_gene: TRBV27
CDR3aa: CASSRTDTTYEQYF

j_gene: TRBJ1-5
v_gene: TRBV7-2
CDR3aa: CASSLTRGNQPQHF

j_gene: TRBJ2-6
v_gene: TRBV19
CDR3aa: CASSLRGAGANVLTF